These 10 T cell receptor beta chains were sequenced from one sample in a study of control samples from healthy donors and cancer patients. Some clones are missing from TCRdb's copy, which holds only in-frame ones; the method was immunoSEQ multiplex PCR. The sample records approximately 50,000 clones, more than 75% being singletons. The sequenced material came from PBMCs. The receptors derive from a woman aged 55-69 years with lung cancer.

The chain uses TRBV5-5 and TRBJ1-2; D is undetermined. Trimming removed 2 bases at V and 3 bases at J, with 8 bases between. The CDR3 is 13 amino acids. The germline V gene has CDR1 SGHKS and CDR2 YYEKEE (reference sequence). The CDR3 region has the DNA TGTGCCAGCAGCTTCGACGGTGACTATGGCTACACCTTC. Translation: CASSFDGDYGYTF. Complete variable domain (other parts from reference TRBV5-5 and TRBJ1-2): DAGVTQSPTHLIKTRGQQVTLRCSPISGHKSVSWYQQVLGQGPQFIFQYYEKEERGRGNFPDRFSARQFPNYSSELNVNALLLGDSALYLCASSFDGDYGYTFGSGTRLTVV.

J is TRBJ1-4 and V is TRBV28; 10 positions match TRBD1. Germline assignment: CDR1 MDHEN and CDR2 SYDVKM. The junction had 5 bases not matched to a gene; V was cut back by 5 bases and J by 5 bases. This CDR3 is built from 15 residues. CDR3 coding DNA: TGTGCCAGCAGTCCACCGACAGGGGGCAATGAAAAACTGTTTTTT. Translation gives CASSPPTGGNEKLFF.

Comment on this clone: An end of the junction differs from the germline gene, which may be a read error. The same CDR3 arises from other DNA sequences in this sample as well. V is TRBV7-7 and J is TRBJ2-5; the match to TRBD1 covers 12 bases. Per germline, CDR1 SSHAT and CDR2 FNYEAQ (reference sequence). The CDR3 totals 15 residues. CDR3 sequence reads: CASSSGQGAGETQYF. The DNA of the CDR3 is TGTGCTAGCAGCTCGGGACAGGGGGCGGGCGAGACCCAGTACTTC.

J is TRBJ1-2 and V is TRBV19; 10 nucleotides match TRBD1. Germline loops: CDR1 LNHDA, CDR2 SQIVND (reference sequence). Trimming cost V 9 bases and J 1 base; bases outside gene matches: 8. The CDR3 spans 15 residues. CDR3 in amino acids: CASFSWTGGNYGYTF. The CDR3 DNA reads as TGTGCCAGCTTCTCGTGGACAGGGGGTAACTATGGCTACACCTTC.

The chain has TRBV19 and TRBJ2-7; no definite D call. V gave up 2 bases and J gave up 3 bases, with 8 bases separating them. The CDR3 has 13 amino acids. From germline, CDR1 is LNHDA and CDR2 SQIVND (reference sequence). Here the CDR3 reads CASSITQDYEQYF. CDR3 coding DNA: TGTGCCAGTAGTATAACGCAGGACTACGAGCAGTACTTC.

This chain links TRBV18 with TRBJ1-4; TRBD1 might be the D (6 bases). The CDR3 runs 14 residues. The V gene's germline CDR1 is KGHSH and CDR2 LQKENI. The ends were cut back, 2 bases at V and 8 bases at J, with 12 bases in the middle. Here the CDR3 DNA reads TGTGCCAGCTCACCAGGGGCAGGGGAAGAAAAACTGTTTTTT. This codes for CASSPGAGEEKLFF.

The sample holds one count of this clone. J is TRBJ2-7 and V is TRBV5-1; 8 bases are shared with TRBD2. Trimming removed 3 bases from V and 4 bases from J; junction bases left unmatched: 9. In germline, CDR1 is SGHRS, CDR2 YFSETQ. This CDR3 has 15 amino acids. CDR3 in DNA: TGCGCCAGCAGCTCAGCGGCGGGAGGAGCATACGAGCAGTACTTC. Amino acids: CASSSAAGGAYEQYF.

This CDR3 reads CASSKQGNTYYGYTF. CDR3 bases: TGTGCCAGCAGTAAACAGGGAAATACCTACTATGGCTACACCTTC. The V gene is TRBV2, the J gene TRBJ1-2; TRBD1 might be the D (6 bases). The CDR3 consists of 15 residues. Trimming pared 5 bases from V and 3 bases from J, leaving 16 bases between. Per germline, CDR1 SNHLY and CDR2 FYNNEI.

The gene calls are TRBV10-3 and TRBJ2-7, with TRBD2 matching 15 bases. Germline V lookup: CDR1 ENHRY, CDR2 SYGVKD. V lost 11 bases, J lost 5 bases, and 7 bases stayed unmatched. CDR3 size: 14 residues. CDR3 nucleotide sequence: TGTGCCGTCTCGGGACTAGCGGGAGGCCACGAGCAGTACTTC. This translates into CAVSGLAGGHEQYF.

V gene TRBV7-3 combines with J gene TRBJ2-1, with 7 nucleotides matching TRBD2. This CDR3 contains 16 residues. Germline V lookup: CDR1 SGHTA, CDR2 FQGTGA. Trimming at V came to 0 bases and at J to 4 bases, leaving 6 bases not matched to a gene. Here the CDR3 reads CASSLTSRGGYNEQFF. CDR3 nucleotides: TGTGCCAGCAGCTTAACCTCCCGGGGAGGGTACAATGAGCAGTTCTTC.